The 15 T cell receptor beta chains below all came from one sample that was sequenced in a study of CD8+CD57+ T cells in acquired aplastic anemia. Selection for sequencing was limited to patients who had shown CD8+CD57+ cell expansion by flow cytometry. For CDR3 and TCR beta VDJ profiling, genomic DNA was the template used. MiXCR, run by TCRdb on the reads, gives a single entry per CDR3 protein. This table holds some 200,000 distinct CDR3 sequences, roughly two thirds found once. The sample taken for sequencing was sorted CD4+, CD8+, or CD8+CD57+ T cells (not recorded which) from PBMCs. These receptors came from a human donor with aplastic anemia.

V and J are TRBV2 and TRBJ1-6; D uncertain. V shed 3 bases and J shed 8 bases, with 11 bases lying between them. The CDR3 consists of 14 residues. CDR1 and CDR2 from the germline V gene are SNHLY and FYNNEI. The CDR3 sequence: CASSERRVDSPLHF. The DNA of the CDR3 is TGTGCCAGCAGTGAGAGGAGGGTTGATTCACCCCTCCACTTT.

This rearrangement joins TRBV5-1 to TRBJ2-7; D not certain. Trimming removed 5 bases at V and 2 bases at J, with 14 bases between. The CDR3 totals 14 residues. CDR1 SGHRS and CDR2 YFSETQ come from the germline V gene. The CDR3 bases are TGCGCCAGCAGTCGAGAGCTTGGCACCTACGAGCAGTACTTC. Translating gives CASSRELGTYEQYF.

This clonotype was observed a single time. The chain has TRBV7-9 and TRBJ1-1; 10 nucleotides align to TRBD1. The V gene's germline CDR1 is SEHNR and CDR2 FQNEAQ (reference sequence). V shed 5 bases and J 4 bases; nucleotides not matched to a gene: 10. This CDR3 has 16 residues. CDR3 loop: CASSKGQGQKGTEAFF. DNA for the CDR3: TGTGCCAGCAGCAAGGGACAGGGGCAGAAGGGCACTGAAGCTTTCTTT.

The chain uses TRBV15 and TRBJ2-2, with D tentatively TRBD2 (5 bases). Trimming shortened V by 3 bases and J by 7 bases, and 12 bases separated the two germline ends. Germline values: CDR1 LNHNV, CDR2 YYDKDF (reference sequence). This CDR3 has 14 amino acids. The CDR3 DNA sequence: TGTGCCACCAGCAGCTCCTCGGGAAGCGGGGAGCTGTTTTTT. It specifies CATSSSSGSGELFF.

V and J are TRBV7-8 and TRBJ2-7; 9 positions agree with TRBD2. Germline CDR1 reads SGHVS; CDR2 reads FQNEAQ. The V segment lost 3 bases and the J segment 0 bases; nucleotides outside the gene matches: 6. The CDR3 is 16 residues long. The CDR3 is CASSFPLTSGSYEQYF. CDR3 bases: TGTGCCAGCAGCTTTCCATTGACTAGCGGCTCCTACGAGCAGTACTTC.

About this clonotype itself: The junction departs from the called germline gene at one end, perhaps through a read error. The V and J genes are TRBV7-9 and TRBJ2-7, with TRBD1 matching over 8 bases. This CDR3 contains 16 residues. From germline, CDR1 is SEHNR and CDR2 FQNEAQ (reference sequence). The CDR3 DNA reads TGCGTCAGCAGCTTACCCAGGACAGGGCTTAGCTACGAGCAGTACTTC. This sequence encodes CVSSLPRTGLSYEQYF. The full variable domain, its missing parts supplied by reference TRBV7-9 and TRBJ2-7, is DTGVSQNPRHKITKRGQNVTFRCDPISEHNRLYWYRQTLGQGPEFLTYFQNEAQLEKSRLLSDRFSAERPKGSFSTLEIQRTEQGDSAMYLCVSSLPRTGLSYEQYFGPGTRLTVT.

This clonotype has only a few counts. Here the CDR3 reads CASSVGQGDGSPLHF. The CDR3 region has the DNA TGTGCCAGCAGCGTAGGTCAGGGGGATGGTTCACCCCTCCACTTT. V and J are TRBV9 and TRBJ1-6, with 7 bases identical to TRBD1. Germline trimming cut 0 bases from V and 9 bases from J; bases unmatched to any gene: 6. The CDR3 length is 15 residues. Germline V gene lookup returns CDR1 SGDLS and CDR2 YYNGEE.

The J gene is TRBJ1-1, the V gene TRBV5-1; D gene unclear. CDR1 and CDR2 from the germline V gene are SGHRS and YFSETQ. The CDR3 spans 14 residues. The V end was cut by 4 bases, the J end by 2 bases, with 12 bases between. The chain's CDR3 is CASSPEPVNTEAFF. In nucleotides, the CDR3 is TGCGCCAGCAGCCCCGAACCCGTAAACACTGAAGCTTTCTTT.

The chain carries TRBV15 and TRBJ2-3; D is perhaps TRBD2 (6 bases). Trimming took 5 bases from V and 2 from J, leaving 11 bases between them. Germline V gene data show CDR1 as LNHNV and CDR2 as YYDKDF (reference sequence). The CDR3 runs 14 residues. CDR3 sequence (DNA): TGTGCCACCAGCTTCGGGACTTACACAGATACGCAGTATTTT. Translation: CATSFGTYTDTQYF.

The chain uses TRBV7-9 and TRBJ1-4; TRBD1 agrees at 8 bases. The CDR3 is 16 residues long. The V segment lost 4 bases and the J segment 8 bases; nucleotides outside the gene matches: 12. Germline values: CDR1 SEHNR, CDR2 FQNEAQ (reference sequence). The CDR3 coding sequence is TGTGCCAGCAGCTCCCCTGTTCAGGGGGCGAGGGAAAAACTGTTTTTT. This gives the protein CASSSPVQGAREKLFF.

The V and J genes are TRBV5-8 and TRBJ2-7; possibly TRBD1 for D (5 bases). The V gene lost 4 bases and the J gene lost 5 bases, with 16 bases spanning the gap. The germline V gene has CDR1 SGHTS and CDR2 YDEGEE. This CDR3 contains 14 residues. In nucleotides, the CDR3 is TGTGCCAGCAGCCGCGGACAACCCGCGGACGAGCAGTACTTC. Translating gives CASSRGQPADEQYF.

This clonotype was detected ten times or more. The chain combines TRBV5-1 with TRBJ1-2; 7 bases match TRBD1. Germline CDR1 is SGHRS and CDR2 is YFSETQ. CDR3 length: 14 amino acids. V trimming: 4 bases; J trimming: 3 bases; junction bases outside the gene matches: 6. The CDR3, as DNA: TGCGCCAGCAGCCCCGCCGGGACAGACTATGGCTACACCTTC. Encoded protein: CASSPAGTDYGYTF.

This clonotype was counted between two and nine times. V usage is TRBV2 and J usage is TRBJ1-5; D is undetermined. V lost 6 bases, J lost 4 bases, and 10 bases lay in between. Germline CDR1 is SNHLY and CDR2 is FYNNEI. The CDR3 contains 13 residues. CDR3 coding DNA: TGTGCCAGCAGGCGGACTCCTAATCAGCCCCAGCATTTT. It yields the protein CASRRTPNQPQHF.

The chain links TRBV5-6 to TRBJ1-4; D is undetermined. V lost 4 bases and J lost 5, with 12 bases in between. From germline, CDR1 is SGHDT and CDR2 YYEEEE. This CDR3 has 14 amino acids. Here the CDR3 reads CASSLRTSNEKLFF. DNA for the CDR3: TGTGCCAGCAGCCTCCGGACGAGCAATGAAAAACTGTTTTTT.

V usage is TRBV7-2 and J usage is TRBJ2-5; D unclear. Trimming left V 5 bases short and J 2 bases short, with 9 bases between. Germline CDR1 is SGHTA and CDR2 is FQGNSA. The CDR3 is 13 amino acids. CDR3 nucleotide sequence: TGTACCAGCAGCGCCGACCTACAAGAGACCCAGTACTTC. Translating it yields CTSSADLQETQYF.